Presented here are 12 T cell receptor beta chains from one specimen sequenced in a study of quantifying T cell responses using KT2 cells. About the study: cDNA was made from DNase-treated RNA using alpha and beta constant primers.

Each cDNA got a UMI-containing oligo ligated at its 3' end. An equimolar mix of RC1.1 and RC1.2 primed the beta chain across TRBC1 and TRBC2. One entry per CDR3 protein results from TCRdb running MiXCR on the UMI-ligation and nested PCR reads. Of around 50,000 distinct CDR3 sequences in the sample, approximately 10% are singletons; the top ten hold around 9.3%. Specimen: PBMCs spiked with cells of the T cell clone KT2. The receptors come from a human donor.

Only a few counts were recorded for this clonotype. The chain is built from TRBV6-5 and TRBJ2-7; a weak D match, TRBD1 (6 bases). This CDR3 is 14 amino acids long. Trimming took 2 bases from V and 5 from J, leaving 13 bases between them. In germline, CDR1 is MNHEY, CDR2 SVGAGI. CDR3 residues: CASSYAGVSDEQYF. CDR3 nucleotides: TGTGCCAGCAGTTACGCAGGGGTTAGTGACGAGCAGTACTTC.

Ten or more counts support this clonotype. CDR3 in DNA: TGTGCCAGCAGCTTAGGTCAGCTTCGCGACACCGGGGAGCTGTTTTTT. Its protein is CASSLGQLRDTGELFF. The chain uses TRBV11-2 and TRBJ2-2; no clear D gene. Germline V gene lookup returns CDR1 SGHAT and CDR2 FQNNGV. Trimming pared 1 base from V and 3 bases from J, leaving 12 bases between. This CDR3 contains 16 residues.

This clonotype was found a few times. This chain connects TRBV2 to TRBJ2-3; D tentatively reads TRBD1 or TRBD2 (6 bases each). This CDR3 is built from 14 residues. Trimming shortened V by 7 bases and J by 1 base, and 12 bases separated the two germline ends. Germline CDR1 reads SNHLY; CDR2 reads FYNNEI. CDR3 sequence: CASNYRGGTDTQYF. The CDR3 bases are TGTGCCAGCAACTATAGGGGGGGCACAGATACGCAGTATTTT.

The chain combines TRBV7-8 with TRBJ2-2; no clear D gene. Germline values: CDR1 SGHVS, CDR2 FQNEAQ. V dropped 0 bases and J dropped 1 base, with 9 bases sitting between them. The CDR3 is made up of 16 amino acids. CDR3 DNA: TGTGCCAGCAGCTTAGCTAGAGGCGGGAACACCGGGGAGCTGTTTTTT. It codes for CASSLARGGNTGELFF.

This clonotype was recorded a few times. The chain uses TRBV20-1 and TRBJ1-6; 7 bases agree with TRBD1. Losses at the gene ends were 7 bases for V and 8 bases for J; bases not matched to a gene: 5. The germline gives CDR1 DFQATT, CDR2 SNEGSKA (reference sequence). There are 12 residues in the CDR3. CDR3 sequence (DNA): TGCAGTGGTCGACAGGGTTATTCACCCCTCCACTTT. Translated: CSGRQGYSPLHF.

The rearrangement links TRBV20-1 to TRBJ2-5; the match to TRBD1 covers 9 bases. Germline-derived CDR1 and CDR2 are DFQATT and SNEGSKA (reference sequence). This CDR3 is built from 14 residues. Germline trimming cut 6 bases from V and 4 bases from J; bases unmatched to any gene: 9. The chain's CDR3 is CSAPGTGRSETQYF. The DNA of the CDR3 is TGCAGTGCGCCCGGGACAGGGAGATCAGAGACCCAGTACTTC.

The CDR3 nucleotides are TGTGCCAGCAGCCAGAGACAGGGCAACGGGGAGCTGTTTTTT. Protein sequence: CASSQRQGNGELFF. The chain carries TRBV7-9 and TRBJ2-2; 7 bases align to TRBD1. Germline assignment: CDR1 SEHNR and CDR2 FQNEAQ (reference sequence). The CDR3 consists of 14 residues. J gave up 7 bases and V 5 bases, and 7 bases lay outside the gene matches.

The chain combines TRBV6-5 with TRBJ2-2; TRBD2 aligns across 11 bases. J was trimmed by 5 bases and V by 4 bases; bases with no gene match: 12. Germline V gene data show CDR1 as MNHEY and CDR2 as SVGAGI. This CDR3 has 18 residues. The CDR3 DNA follows: TGTGCCAGCAGTTCCTTGACTAGCGGGGTGTCTAGAACCGGGGAGCTGTTTTTT. Protein sequence: CASSSLTSGVSRTGELFF.

V usage is TRBV2 and J usage is TRBJ1-2; D not resolved. From germline, CDR1 is SNHLY and CDR2 FYNNEI. V gave up 7 bases and J gave up 7 bases, with 19 bases separating them. This CDR3 contains 14 residues. The chain's CDR3 is CASIYNPSLSGYTF. CDR3 nucleotide sequence: TGTGCCAGCATCTACAACCCTTCTCTCTCTGGCTACACCTTC.

V usage is TRBV6-4 and J usage is TRBJ2-3; 10 bases match TRBD2. The V gene's germline CDR1 is MRHNA and CDR2 SNTAGT. This CDR3 has 15 amino acids. J gave up 5 bases and V 4 bases, and 6 bases lay outside the gene matches. The chain's CDR3 is CASSALAGAVDTQYF. Here the CDR3 DNA reads TGTGCCAGCAGTGCTCTAGCGGGAGCTGTAGATACGCAGTATTTT.

The chain recombines TRBV12-3 or TRBV12-4 with TRBJ2-1; D is undetermined. The CDR3 contains 14 residues. Deletions cut 0 bases from V and 4 bases from J, with 7 bases between. The CDR3 DNA follows: TGTGCCAGCAGTTTAGCCCCTCATTACAATGAGCAGTTCTTC. It specifies CASSLAPHYNEQFF.

The chain employs TRBV13 and TRBJ1-1; the D is unclear. V lost 3 bases and J lost 1, with 3 bases in between. The CDR3 has 12 residues. Germline-derived CDR1 and CDR2 are PRHDT and FYEKMQ (reference sequence). This CDR3 is CASSFGNTEAFF. Here the CDR3 DNA reads TGTGCCAGCAGCTTCGGGAACACTGAAGCTTTCTTT.